The sequence of this T cell receptor beta chain was determined in a study of beta chain features in type 1 diabetes. Study-wide points: Fewer junction insertions and more nucleotide deletions appeared in type 1 diabetes patients. Researchers cautioned that cDNA sequencing could over-represent cells with high TCR expression.

One heparinised draw of blood, averaging about 110 mL, came from each donor. Sorting of CD4+ naive, central memory, regulatory and stem cell-like memory cells was performed via CD45RO/CCR7/CD25/CD127/CD95/CD27. The germline V gene encodes CDR1 MDHEN and CDR2 SYDVKM. The CDR3 extends over 15 amino acids. Deletions cut 6 bases from V and 1 base from J, with 14 bases between. This clone has more than one count but fewer than ten. The target antigen is unknown. Of the isolated RNA, all was reverse transcribed, and so the sequenced material was expressed TCRB transcripts. Generated by immunoSEQ multiplex PCR, the TCRdb table keeps only in-frame clones and is missing some. In the table there are more than 140,000 clones, about 9.1% of which are singletons.

The genes are TRBV28 and TRBJ2-3; perhaps TRBD2 as D (6 bases). The sequence was collected from a woman between 35 and 50 years old in good health. The sequencing input was central memory CD4+ T cells from blood. For the CDR3, the DNA is TGTGCCAGCAGCTCCCTAGCGCTGGGCACAGATACGCAGTATTTT. Amino acid sequence: CASSSLALGTDTQYF.